This T cell receptor beta chain derives from a study of chemoradiotherapy in HPV16-positive cancers. The CDR3 length is 15 residues. The germline CDR1 and CDR2 sequences are WSHSY and SAAADI. The V and J ends lost 5 bases and 3 bases respectively, with 16 bases between them. The repertoire was sequenced with immunoSEQ multiplex PCR; TCRdb's copy has only in-frame clones and lacks some. The table has roughly 15,000 clones, 79% seen once. The chain couples TRBV10-2 to TRBJ1-1; D gene unclear. The receptor was isolated from a human donor with HPV-associated anogenital cancer. Sampling was carried out from a patient who underwent chemoradiotherapy. Here the CDR3 DNA reads TGCGCCAGCAGTTGGGGAGGGATGGTCGACACTGAAGCTTTCTTT. Translation: CASSWGGMVDTEAFF.